This T cell receptor (beta chain) was recorded in a study of blood T cell repertoires in COVID-19. In germline, CDR1 is DFQATT, CDR2 SNEGSKA (reference sequence). The CDR3 spans 14 residues. V was shortened by 3 bases and J by 7 bases, with 16 bases between the two germline ends. Study processing details: Amplification of reference gene primers was used by the study to estimate nucleated cell counts. Sequencing used immunoSEQ multiplex PCR; TCRdb keeps in-frame clones, though not all of them. V, J and clone size reflect that table, while D and trimming were determined from the DNA. The sample consists of 140,000 to 150,000 clones, 75% to 90% of them appearing once.

This receptor was obtained from a man in his sixties with active or convalescent COVID-19. The sequencing sample was made of peripheral blood. The chain joins TRBV20-1 to TRBJ2-1; maybe TRBD2 (5 bases). CDR3 DNA sequence: TGCAGTGCTAGTGTAGCTAGCTTTCGTAATGAGCAGTTCTTC. Its protein is CSASVASFRNEQFF.